Below, 6 T cell receptor beta chains from the same sample are listed, as sequenced in a study of cytomegalovirus exposure and HLA in healthy donors. It was with 60 Vbeta and 13 Jbeta primers that the PCR ran. Sequenced by immunoSEQ multiplex PCR; TCRdb stores in-frame clones only, minus some. The sample includes about 200,000 clones, 10% to 15% seen only once; the top ten take over 6.5%. Sequenced material: PBMCs. The receptors come from a middle-aged man in good health and CMV-seropositive.

J is TRBJ1-5 and V is TRBV18; D might be TRBD1 (5 bases). V was clipped by 2 bases and J by 4 bases, with 9 bases between them. CDR1 is KGHSH and CDR2 is LQKENI in the germline V gene. This CDR3 is 14 amino acids long. DNA for the CDR3: TGTGCCAGCTCACCAGGGGCAGATAATCAGCCCCAGCATTTT. Translating it yields CASSPGADNQPQHF. Full variable domain (rest looked up from reference TRBV18 and TRBJ1-5): NAGVMQNPRHLVRRRGQEARLRCSPMKGHSHVYWYRQLPEEGLKFMVYLQKENIIDESGMPKERFSAEFPKEGPSILRIQQVVRGDSAAYFCASSPGADNQPQHFGDGTRLSIL.

This clone was recorded a few times. The chain has TRBV5-4 and TRBJ2-7, with unresolved D. V lost 0 bases, J lost 6 bases, and 10 bases lay in between. The CDR3 runs to 13 residues. CDR1 and CDR2 (germline): SGHNT, YYREEE (reference sequence). The CDR3 DNA reads TGTGCCAGCAGCTTGGCCCAGGTCGGCGAGCAGTACTTC. Its protein product is CASSLAQVGEQYF.

The CDR3 is CASSLNGGDWNEQFF. CDR3 DNA: TGTGCCAGCAGCTTAAACGGGGGGGACTGGAATGAGCAGTTCTTC. The V and J genes are TRBV7-2 and TRBJ2-1, with 8 bases aligning to TRBD2. CDR1 is SGHTA and CDR2 is FQGNSA in the germline V gene. J lost 7 bases, V lost 2 bases, and 7 bases had no gene match. CDR3 length: 15 residues.

This clone has more than one count but fewer than ten. V and J are TRBV6-5 and TRBJ2-1; 10 bases align to TRBD2. CDR1 and CDR2 (germline): MNHEY, SVGAGI. The V gene end was trimmed by 0 bases and the J gene end by 6 bases; junction bases not matched to a gene: 5. CDR3 length: 16 amino acids. The CDR3 spells CASSYSSAGGLNEQFF. CDR3 DNA: TGTGCCAGCAGTTACTCGTCAGCGGGGGGGCTCAATGAGCAGTTCTTC.

This clone has a handful of counts. The rearrangement joins TRBV28 to TRBJ2-3, with 14 bases matching TRBD2. The CDR3 is 19 amino acids. The junction had 8 bases not matched to a gene; V was cut back by 2 bases and J by 1 base. Germline loops: CDR1 MDHEN, CDR2 SYDVKM. The CDR3 loop reads CASSLPRTSGGLRTDTQYF. DNA for the CDR3: TGTGCCAGCAGTTTACCGCGGACTAGCGGGGGGCTCCGCACAGATACGCAGTATTTT.

This clone was picked up a small number of times. V gene TRBV19 combines with J gene TRBJ1-2; TRBD1 agrees at 8 bases. V shed 0 bases and J 5 bases; nucleotides not matched to a gene: 5. The CDR3 is 15 residues long. Per the germline V gene, CDR1 is LNHDA and CDR2 is SQIVND (reference sequence). This CDR3 is CASSIDRGRGYGYTF. The CDR3 nucleotides are TGTGCCAGTAGTATAGACAGGGGGCGCGGGTATGGCTACACCTTC.